Each of the 21 T cell receptor beta chains below was sequenced from the same sample in a study of T cell responses to AZD1222 COVID-19 vaccine. Sequencing used immunoSEQ multiplex PCR; TCRdb keeps in-frame clones, though not all of them. The table includes some 100,000 clones, under 95% detected once. This material consisted of peripheral blood, taken on day 0 of AZD1222 vaccination. The receptor source for this set is an adult in good health.

V usage is TRBV5-1 and J usage is TRBJ1-6, with D tentatively TRBD1 (5 bases). The CDR3 is 15 amino acids. Germline V gene lookup returns CDR1 SGHRS and CDR2 YFSETQ. Trimming took off 4 bases at V and 4 bases at J, with 12 bases between the two ends. The CDR3 is CASSHGTYYNSPLHF. The CDR3 nucleotides read TGCGCCAGCAGCCACGGGACCTATTATAATTCACCCCTCCACTTT.

This chain connects TRBV28 to TRBJ1-5; maybe TRBD1 (5 bases). This CDR3 has 19 amino acids. The ends were cut back, 3 bases at V and 1 base at J, with 22 bases in the middle. CDR1 and CDR2 (germline): MDHEN, SYDVKM. The CDR3 DNA reads as TGTGCCAGCAGTTTTGGGGCCCAGGGCGGGCGCGGGAGCAATCAGCCCCAGCATTTT. Encoded protein: CASSFGAQGGRGSNQPQHF.

For this clone: This same CDR3 is encoded by further DNA sequences in the sample. This rearrangement joins TRBV7-9 to TRBJ1-4; D ambiguous. The V end was cut by 0 bases, the J end by 7 bases, with 6 bases between. CDR3 length equals 13 residues. Germline V gene data show CDR1 as SEHNR and CDR2 as FQNEAQ (reference sequence). The CDR3 reads CASSLALGEKLFF. The CDR3 DNA reads as TGTGCCAGCAGCTTAGCTCTTGGTGAAAAACTGTTTTTT.

This chain links TRBV7-9 with TRBJ1-2, with 7 bases identical to TRBD1. Germline CDR1 reads SEHNR; CDR2 reads FQNEAQ (reference sequence). The CDR3 loop spans 16 amino acids. Unmatched junction bases numbered 15, after V lost 6 bases and J lost 5 bases. Written as DNA, the CDR3 is TGTGCCAGCAGGCCAACGGGGGACAGCCTAGAATATGGCTACACCTTC. It translates to CASRPTGDSLEYGYTF.

The sample holds a few counts of this clone. The chain combines TRBV7-8 with TRBJ1-2; weak D call: TRBD1 (6 bases). From germline, CDR1 is SGHVS and CDR2 FQNEAQ. The CDR3 sequence is 13 residues long. V dropped 2 bases and J dropped 7 bases, with 11 bases sitting between them. CDR3: CASSLQGQIGYTF. DNA of the CDR3: TGTGCCAGCAGCTTACAGGGGCAGATTGGCTACACCTTC. The complete variable domain, with remaining parts taken from reference TRBV7-8 and TRBJ1-2, reads GAGVSQSPRYKVAKRGQDVALRCDPISGHVSLFWYQQALGQGPEFLTYFQNEAQLDKSGLPSDRFFAERPEGSVSTLKIQRTQQEDSAVYLCASSLQGQIGYTFGSGTRLTVV.

J is TRBJ1-3 and V is TRBV6-1; 7 positions match TRBD1. Trimming cost V 2 bases and J 0 bases; bases outside gene matches: 7. The germline V gene has CDR1 MNHNS and CDR2 SASEGT. This CDR3 spans 17 amino acids. In nucleotides, the CDR3 is TGTGCCAGCAGTGAACAAAGGGGGCTCAGCTCTGGAAACACCATATATTTT. As protein: CASSEQRGLSSGNTIYF.

The rearrangement links TRBV19 to TRBJ2-1; the D is unclear. Germline loops: CDR1 LNHDA, CDR2 SQIVND (reference sequence). This CDR3 comprises 14 residues. The germline V and J ends were trimmed by 7 bases and 4 bases, with 14 bases remaining between them. The CDR3 here is CASTTPGLYNEQFF. The CDR3 DNA is TGTGCCAGTACCACCCCCGGTTTGTACAATGAGCAGTTCTTC.

This clone came up a few times. The chain recombines TRBV18 with TRBJ1-1; D unclear. The CDR3 covers 12 residues. Germline V gene data show CDR1 as KGHSH and CDR2 as LQKENI. The V end was cut by 3 bases, the J end by 6 bases, with 8 bases between. CDR3 protein: CASSPGLAEAFF. CDR3 nucleotides: TGTGCCAGCTCACCGGGGTTGGCTGAAGCTTTCTTT.

The chain recombines TRBV7-2 with TRBJ2-3; D is possibly TRBD2 (5 bases). The CDR3 consists of 15 residues. The germline CDR1 and CDR2 sequences are SGHTA and FQGNSA. The ends were cut back, 1 base at V and 3 bases at J, with 11 bases in the middle. CDR3 DNA sequence: TGTGCCAGCAGCTTAGGGGCTAGCCGTACAGATACGCAGTATTTT. Its translation: CASSLGASRTDTQYF. The entire variable domain, with the rest obtained from reference TRBV7-2 and TRBJ2-3, is as follows: GAGVSQSPSNKVTEKGKDVELRCDPISGHTALYWYRQSLGQGLEFLIYFQGNSAPDKSGLPSDRFSAERTGGSVSTLTIQRTQQEDSAVYLCASSLGASRTDTQYFGPGTRLTVL.

The CDR3 bases are TGTGCCAGCAGCGGGACAGGGGACGAAGCTTTCTTT. Translating gives CASSGTGDEAFF. This chain links TRBV12-3 or TRBV12-4 with TRBJ1-1; 10 bases agree with TRBD1. The CDR3 consists of 12 residues. V was clipped by 6 bases and J by 8 bases; unmatched bases: 3.

The V and J genes are TRBV12-3 or TRBV12-4 and TRBJ1-5; TRBD1 matches 7 bases. The V gene end was trimmed by 6 bases and the J gene end by 6 bases; junction bases not matched to a gene: 5. The CDR3 runs to 13 residues. This CDR3 reads CASREDRVQPQHF. CDR3 bases: TGTGCCAGCAGAGAAGACAGGGTTCAGCCCCAGCATTTT.

CDR3 nucleotide sequence: TGTGCCAGCAGCAGATCAGGGGTTGGCAATCAGCCCCAGCATTTT. Its protein product is CASSRSGVGNQPQHF. This chain uses TRBV7-6 with TRBJ1-5; TRBD1 is a possible D gene (6 bases). The V end lost 5 bases, the J end lost 2 bases, and 13 bases lay between the germline ends. The germline V gene encodes CDR1 SGHVS and CDR2 FNYEAQ. The CDR3 is 15 amino acids. Supplemented by reference TRBV7-6 and TRBJ1-5, the full variable domain reads GAGVSQSPRYKVTKRGQDVALRCDPISGHVSLYWYRQALGQGPEFLTYFNYEAQQDKSGLPNDRFSAERPEGSISTLTIQRTEQRDSAMYRCASSRSGVGNQPQHFGDGTRLSIL.

The rearrangement links TRBV19 to TRBJ1-5, with 7 bases matching TRBD1. The germline CDR1 and CDR2 sequences are LNHDA and SQIVND (reference sequence). There are 17 residues in the CDR3. The V gene end was trimmed by 3 bases and the J gene end by 0 bases; junction bases not matched to a gene: 8. The DNA for the CDR3 is TGTGCCAGTAGTATTTACTCAGGGGGTAGTAGCAATCAGCCCCAGCATTTT. Residues: CASSIYSGGSSNQPQHF.

The table lists this clone with a few counts. The rearrangement uses TRBV18 and TRBJ1-1, with D unclear. Germline V gives CDR1 KGHSH, CDR2 LQKENI. The CDR3 is 15 amino acids. Trimming cost V 1 base and J 5 bases, with 14 bases left between them. Here the CDR3 reads CASSPLSGQTTEAFF. CDR3 sequence (DNA): TGTGCCAGCTCACCACTTTCTGGCCAAACGACTGAAGCTTTCTTT.

The CDR3 protein is CASSSLVGLYGYTF. The CDR3 DNA follows: TGTGCCAGTAGTAGTTTGGTGGGCCTCTATGGCTACACCTTC. The chain links TRBV19 to TRBJ1-2; D remains unclear. Germline V gene sequence: CDR1 LNHDA, CDR2 SQIVND (reference sequence). V was clipped by 4 bases and J by 4 bases, with 13 bases between them. CDR3 length: 14 amino acids.

The chain combines TRBV6-6 with TRBJ2-3; 10 positions match TRBD2. The CDR3 length is 16 residues. The germline V gene encodes CDR1 MNHNY and CDR2 SVGAGI (reference sequence). V was pared by 4 bases and J by 6 bases, with 10 bases of the junction left unmatched. The CDR3 loop reads CASSSIAGGSSDTQYF. The CDR3 coding sequence is TGTGCCAGCAGTTCGATAGCGGGGGGCTCTTCGGATACGCAGTATTTT.

The chain carries TRBV2 and TRBJ2-3; either TRBD1 or TRBD2 may fit D (5 bases each). The CDR3 is 15 amino acids. V dropped 7 bases and J dropped 0 bases, with 14 bases sitting between them. Germline V CDR1 and CDR2: SNHLY, FYNNEI. The CDR3 protein is CASTQGTSSTDTQYF. The CDR3 nucleotides read TGTGCCAGCACTCAAGGGACGTCGAGCACAGATACGCAGTATTTT. The full variable domain, completed using reference TRBV2 and TRBJ2-3, is EPEVTQTPSHQVTQMGQEVILRCVPISNHLYFYWYRQILGQKVEFLVSFYNNEISEKSEIFDDQFSVERPDGSNFTLKIRSTKLEDSAMYFCASTQGTSSTDTQYFGPGTRLTVL.

This clone was seen once. The chain is built from TRBV15 and TRBJ1-2; 9 positions agree with TRBD1. The CDR3 extends over 14 amino acids. Trimming removed 4 bases from V and 8 bases from J; junction bases left unmatched: 8. Germline V gene sequence: CDR1 LNHNV, CDR2 YYDKDF (reference sequence). Written as DNA, the CDR3 is TGTGCCACCAGCATACAACAGGGGGCAGACGGCTACACCTTC. Amino acid sequence: CATSIQQGADGYTF.

The V gene is TRBV6-5, the J gene TRBJ1-6, with 10 bases that match TRBD1. The J segment lost 13 bases and the V segment lost 6 bases, leaving 9 bases of the junction unmatched. The germline V gene has CDR1 MNHEY and CDR2 SVGAGI. The CDR3 runs to 14 residues. Written as DNA, the CDR3 is TGTGCCAGCAGCCCCGGGACAGGGGCTTCCCCCCTCCACTTT. This sequence encodes CASSPGTGASPLHF.

V is TRBV7-9 and J is TRBJ2-1; 7 nucleotides agree with TRBD2. Per the germline V gene, CDR1 is SEHNR and CDR2 is FQNEAQ (reference sequence). The CDR3 has 14 amino acids. Trimming cost V 5 bases and J 7 bases; bases outside gene matches: 8. The CDR3 DNA is TGTGCCAGCAGCCTGAGCGGGGCTTCGAATGAGCAGTTCTTC. Amino acids: CASSLSGASNEQFF.

This clone was observed a few times. The chain recombines TRBV5-1 with TRBJ1-1, with D tentatively TRBD1 (6 bases). Germline CDR1 reads SGHRS; CDR2 reads YFSETQ. This CDR3 is 15 amino acids long. Trimming took 0 bases from V and 5 from J, leaving 14 bases between them. The CDR3: CASSLAGGGGTEAFF. The CDR3 DNA reads as TGCGCCAGCAGCTTGGCCGGGGGCGGCGGGACTGAAGCTTTCTTT.